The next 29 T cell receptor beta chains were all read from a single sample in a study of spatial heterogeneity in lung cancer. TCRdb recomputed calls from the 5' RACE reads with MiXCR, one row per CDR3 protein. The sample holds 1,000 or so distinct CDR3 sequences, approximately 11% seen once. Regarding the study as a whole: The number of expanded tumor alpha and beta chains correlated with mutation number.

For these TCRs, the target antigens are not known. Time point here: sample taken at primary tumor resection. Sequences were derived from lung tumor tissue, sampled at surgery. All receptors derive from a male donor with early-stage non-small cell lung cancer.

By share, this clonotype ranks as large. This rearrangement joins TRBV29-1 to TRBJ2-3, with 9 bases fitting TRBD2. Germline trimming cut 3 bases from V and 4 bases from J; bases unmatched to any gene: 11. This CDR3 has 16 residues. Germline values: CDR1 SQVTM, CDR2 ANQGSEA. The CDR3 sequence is CSVEASGAYLSDTQYF. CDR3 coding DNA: TGCAGCGTTGAGGCTAGCGGGGCCTACCTTTCAGATACGCAGTATTTT.

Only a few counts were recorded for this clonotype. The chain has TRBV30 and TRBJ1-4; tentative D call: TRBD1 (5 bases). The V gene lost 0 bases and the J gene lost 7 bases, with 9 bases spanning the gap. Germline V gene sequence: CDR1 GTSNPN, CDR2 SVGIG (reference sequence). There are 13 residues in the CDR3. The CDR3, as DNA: TGTGCCTGGAGTGTAAAAGACAGTGAAAAACTGTTTTTT. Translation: CAWSVKDSEKLFF.

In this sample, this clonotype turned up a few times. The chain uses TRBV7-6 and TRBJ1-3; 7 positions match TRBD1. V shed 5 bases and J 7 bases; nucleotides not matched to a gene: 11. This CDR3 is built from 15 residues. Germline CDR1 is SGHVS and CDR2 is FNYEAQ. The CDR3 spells CASSLQQGQVNTIYF. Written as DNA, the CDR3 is TGTGCCAGCAGCCTCCAACAGGGGCAGGTGAACACCATATATTTT.

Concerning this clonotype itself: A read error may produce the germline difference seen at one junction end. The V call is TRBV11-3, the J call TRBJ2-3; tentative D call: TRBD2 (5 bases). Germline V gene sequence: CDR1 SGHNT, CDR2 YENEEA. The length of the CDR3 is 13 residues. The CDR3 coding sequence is TGTGCCAGCAGCTTAGCCGGGGATGATACGCAATATTTT. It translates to CASSLAGDDTQYF.

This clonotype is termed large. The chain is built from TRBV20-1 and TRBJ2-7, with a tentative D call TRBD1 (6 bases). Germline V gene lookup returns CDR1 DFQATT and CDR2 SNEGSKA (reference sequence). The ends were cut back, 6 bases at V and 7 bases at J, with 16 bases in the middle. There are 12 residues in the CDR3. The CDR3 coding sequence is TGCAGTGCCCCCCGACAGGAAGGGGAGCAGTACTTC. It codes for CSAPRQEGEQYF.

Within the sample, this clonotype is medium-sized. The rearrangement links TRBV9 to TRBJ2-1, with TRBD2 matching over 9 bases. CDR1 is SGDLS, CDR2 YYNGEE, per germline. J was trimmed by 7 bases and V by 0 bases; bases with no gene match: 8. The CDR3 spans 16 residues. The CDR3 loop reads CASSVAIAGGLNEQFF. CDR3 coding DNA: TGTGCCAGCAGCGTAGCGATCGCGGGGGGGCTAAATGAGCAGTTCTTC.

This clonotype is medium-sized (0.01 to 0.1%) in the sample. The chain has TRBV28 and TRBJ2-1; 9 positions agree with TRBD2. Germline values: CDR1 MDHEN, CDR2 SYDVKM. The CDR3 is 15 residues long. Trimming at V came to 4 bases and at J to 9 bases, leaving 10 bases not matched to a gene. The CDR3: CASSSGRGGNLEQFF. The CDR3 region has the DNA TGTGCCAGCAGTTCCGGGCGGGGGGGCAACCTTGAGCAGTTCTTC. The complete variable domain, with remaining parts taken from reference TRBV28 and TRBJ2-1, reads DVKVTQSSRYLVKRTGEKVFLECVQDMDHENMFWYRQDPGLGLRLIYFSYDVKMKEKGDIPEGYSVSREKKERFSLILESASTNQTSMYLCASSSGRGGNLEQFFGPGTRLTVL.

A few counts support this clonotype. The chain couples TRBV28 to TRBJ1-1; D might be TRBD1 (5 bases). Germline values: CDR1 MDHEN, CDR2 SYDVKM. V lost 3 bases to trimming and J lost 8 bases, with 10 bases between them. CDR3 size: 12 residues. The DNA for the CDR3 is TGTGCCAGCAGTTTGATGGGGACCGAAGCTTTCTTT. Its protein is CASSLMGTEAFF.

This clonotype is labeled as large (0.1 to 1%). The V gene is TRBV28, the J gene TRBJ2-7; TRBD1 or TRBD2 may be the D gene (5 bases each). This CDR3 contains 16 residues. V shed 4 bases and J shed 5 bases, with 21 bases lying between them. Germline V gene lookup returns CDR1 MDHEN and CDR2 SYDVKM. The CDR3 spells CASSSYPGDGHHEQYF. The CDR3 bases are TGTGCCAGCAGTTCCTACCCCGGGGACGGACACCACGAGCAGTACTTC.

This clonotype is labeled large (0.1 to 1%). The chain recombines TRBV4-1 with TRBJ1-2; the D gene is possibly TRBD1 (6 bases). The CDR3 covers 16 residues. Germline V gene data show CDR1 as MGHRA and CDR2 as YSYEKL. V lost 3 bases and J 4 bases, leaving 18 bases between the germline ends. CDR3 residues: CASSHRDTRGAYGYTF. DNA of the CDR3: TGCGCCAGCAGCCACCGGGACACAAGGGGGGCCTATGGCTACACCTTC.

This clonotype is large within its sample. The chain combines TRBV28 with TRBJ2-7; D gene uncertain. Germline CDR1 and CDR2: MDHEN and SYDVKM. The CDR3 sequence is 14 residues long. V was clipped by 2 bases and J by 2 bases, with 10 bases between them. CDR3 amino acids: CASSLQVVAYEQYF. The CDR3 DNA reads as TGTGCCAGCAGTTTACAGGTTGTGGCCTACGAGCAGTACTTC.

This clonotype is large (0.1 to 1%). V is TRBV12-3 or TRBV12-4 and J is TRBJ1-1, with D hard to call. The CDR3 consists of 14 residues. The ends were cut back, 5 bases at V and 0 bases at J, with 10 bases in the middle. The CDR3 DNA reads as TGTGCCAGCAGTCTTGGACTTATGAACACTGAAGCTTTCTTT. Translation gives CASSLGLMNTEAFF.

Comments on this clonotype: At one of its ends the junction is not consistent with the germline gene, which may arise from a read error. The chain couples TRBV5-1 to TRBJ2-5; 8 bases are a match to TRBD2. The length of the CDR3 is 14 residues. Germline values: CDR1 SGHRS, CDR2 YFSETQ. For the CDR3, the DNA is TGCGTCAGCAGCTTGGTAGCGGGGCAAGAGACCCAGTACTTC. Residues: CVSSLVAGQETQYF.

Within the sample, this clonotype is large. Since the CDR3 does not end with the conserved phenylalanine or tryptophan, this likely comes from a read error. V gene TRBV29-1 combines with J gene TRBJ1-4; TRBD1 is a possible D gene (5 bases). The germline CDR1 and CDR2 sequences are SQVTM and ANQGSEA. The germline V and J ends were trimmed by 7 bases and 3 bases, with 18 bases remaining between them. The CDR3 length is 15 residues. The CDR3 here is CSASEGSGPNEKLFL. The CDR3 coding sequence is TGCAGCGCCTCCGAGGGGTCTGGTCCTAATGAAAAACTGTTTTTA.

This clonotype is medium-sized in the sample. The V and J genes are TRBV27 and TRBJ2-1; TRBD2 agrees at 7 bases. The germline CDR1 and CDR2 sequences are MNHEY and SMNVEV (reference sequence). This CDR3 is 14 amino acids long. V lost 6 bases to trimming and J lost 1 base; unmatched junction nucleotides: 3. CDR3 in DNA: TGTGCCAGCAGCCCGGGGGGTTCCTACAATGAGCAGTTCTTC. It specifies CASSPGGSYNEQFF.

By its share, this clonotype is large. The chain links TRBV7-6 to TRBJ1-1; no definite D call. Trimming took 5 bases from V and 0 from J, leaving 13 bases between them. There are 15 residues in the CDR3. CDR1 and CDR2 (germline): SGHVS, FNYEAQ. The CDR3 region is CASSTQQGLNTEAFF. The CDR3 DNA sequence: TGTGCCAGCAGCACCCAGCAAGGGTTGAACACTGAAGCTTTCTTT.

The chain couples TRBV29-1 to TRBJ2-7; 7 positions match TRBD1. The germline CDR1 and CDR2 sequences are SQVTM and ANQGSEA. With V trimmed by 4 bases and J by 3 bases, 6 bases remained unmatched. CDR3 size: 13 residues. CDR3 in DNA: TGCAGCGTTGGACAGGGTCTAGGCTACGAGCAGTACTTC. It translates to CSVGQGLGYEQYF.

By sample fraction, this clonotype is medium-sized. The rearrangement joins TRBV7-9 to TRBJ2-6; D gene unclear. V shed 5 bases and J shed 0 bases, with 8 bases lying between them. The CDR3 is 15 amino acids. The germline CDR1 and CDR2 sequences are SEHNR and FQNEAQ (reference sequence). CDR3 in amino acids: CASSRGHSGANVLTF. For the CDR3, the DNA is TGTGCCAGCAGCCGAGGTCACTCTGGGGCCAACGTCCTGACTTTC.

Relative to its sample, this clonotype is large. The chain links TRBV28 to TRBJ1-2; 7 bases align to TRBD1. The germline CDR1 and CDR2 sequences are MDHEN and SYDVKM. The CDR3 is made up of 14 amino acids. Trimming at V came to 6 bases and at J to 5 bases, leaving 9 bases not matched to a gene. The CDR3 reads CASSKTGTAYGYTF. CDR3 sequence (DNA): TGTGCCAGCAGCAAAACTGGGACAGCATATGGCTACACCTTC.

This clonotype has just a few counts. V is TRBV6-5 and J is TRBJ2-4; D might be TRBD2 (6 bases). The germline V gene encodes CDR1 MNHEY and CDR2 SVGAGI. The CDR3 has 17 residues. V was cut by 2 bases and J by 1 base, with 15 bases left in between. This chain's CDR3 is CASSYRASGLAKNIQYF. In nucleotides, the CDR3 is TGTGCCAGCAGTTACCGGGCCTCGGGACTTGCCAAAAACATTCAGTACTTC.

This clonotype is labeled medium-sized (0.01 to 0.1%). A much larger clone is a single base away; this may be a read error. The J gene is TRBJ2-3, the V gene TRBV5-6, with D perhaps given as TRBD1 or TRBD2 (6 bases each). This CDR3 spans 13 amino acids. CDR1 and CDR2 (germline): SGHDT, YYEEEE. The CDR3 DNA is TGTACCAGCAGCTTGGGGGGCCCAGATACGCAGTATTTT. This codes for CTSSLGGPDTQYF.

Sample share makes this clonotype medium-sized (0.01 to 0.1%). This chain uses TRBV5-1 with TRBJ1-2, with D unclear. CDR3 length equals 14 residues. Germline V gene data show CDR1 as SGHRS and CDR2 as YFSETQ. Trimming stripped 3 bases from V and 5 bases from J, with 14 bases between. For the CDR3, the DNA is TGCGCCAGCAGCTCTCAAGCGGTTGGTTATGGCTACACCTTC. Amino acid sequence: CASSSQAVGYGYTF.

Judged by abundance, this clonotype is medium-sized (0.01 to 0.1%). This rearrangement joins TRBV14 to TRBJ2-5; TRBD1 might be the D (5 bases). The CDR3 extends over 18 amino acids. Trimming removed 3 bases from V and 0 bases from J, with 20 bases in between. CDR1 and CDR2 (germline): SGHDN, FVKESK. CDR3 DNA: TGTGCCAGCAGCCACCCCACATGGACCCCAGGGTACCAAGAGACCCAGTACTTC. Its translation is CASSHPTWTPGYQETQYF.

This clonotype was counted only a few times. The CDR3 sequence: CASSLELAGTTDTQYF. The CDR3 DNA reads as TGTGCCAGCAGCTTAGAGCTAGCTGGAACCACAGATACGCAGTATTTT. V usage is TRBV11-2 and J usage is TRBJ2-3; perhaps TRBD2 as D (5 bases). V lost 0 bases to trimming and J lost 2 bases, with 12 bases between them. This CDR3 has 16 amino acids. Germline V gives CDR1 SGHAT, CDR2 FQNNGV.

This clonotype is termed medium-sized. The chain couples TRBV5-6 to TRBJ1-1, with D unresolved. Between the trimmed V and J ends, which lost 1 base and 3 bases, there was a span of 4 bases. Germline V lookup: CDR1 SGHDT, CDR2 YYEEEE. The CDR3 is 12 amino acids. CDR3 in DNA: TGTGCCAGCAGCTTGCGGTACACTGAAGCTTTCTTT. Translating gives CASSLRYTEAFF.

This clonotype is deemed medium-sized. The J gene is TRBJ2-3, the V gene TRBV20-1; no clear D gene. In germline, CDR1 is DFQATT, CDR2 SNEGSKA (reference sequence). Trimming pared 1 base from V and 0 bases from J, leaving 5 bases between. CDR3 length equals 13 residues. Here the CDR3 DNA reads TGCAGTGCTAGAGTTACTAGCACAGATACGCAGTATTTT. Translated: CSARVTSTDTQYF.

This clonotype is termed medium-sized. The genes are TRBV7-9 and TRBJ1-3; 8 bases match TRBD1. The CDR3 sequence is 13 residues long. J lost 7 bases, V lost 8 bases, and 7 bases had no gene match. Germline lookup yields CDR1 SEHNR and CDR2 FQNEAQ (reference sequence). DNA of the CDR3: TGTGCCAGCTTCTGGGCAGGGGGCAACACCATATATTTT. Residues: CASFWAGGNTIYF.

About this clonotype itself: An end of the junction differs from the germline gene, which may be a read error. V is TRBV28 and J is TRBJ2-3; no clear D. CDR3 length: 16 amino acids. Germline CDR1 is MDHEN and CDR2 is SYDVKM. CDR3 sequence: CANSFDLKRSTDTQYF. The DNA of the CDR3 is TGTGCCAACAGTTTTGACCTAAAGAGGAGCACAGATACGCAGTATTTT.

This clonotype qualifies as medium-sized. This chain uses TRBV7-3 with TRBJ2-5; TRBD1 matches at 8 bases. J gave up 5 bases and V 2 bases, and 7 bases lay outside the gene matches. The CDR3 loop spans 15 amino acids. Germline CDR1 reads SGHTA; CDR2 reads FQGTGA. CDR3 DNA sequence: TGTGCCAGCAGCTTAGGGGCAGGGGGCTGGGAGACCCAGTACTTC. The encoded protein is CASSLGAGGWETQYF.